This TCR beta chain was recovered during a study of identical twins. General observations from the study: In zero-insertion analyses, partial confounding could arise from invariant MAIT and iNKT cells. Reduced insertions were recorded for abundant cord blood beta clonotypes, with no such pattern in memory repertoires.

TCRdb ran MiXCR on the 5' RACE reads and lists one entry per CDR3 protein. The top ten clones hold 0.4% to 0.55% of a sample with around 450,000 distinct CDR3 sequences, approximately 15% of them seen once. Concerning this clonotype itself: The antigen remains undetermined.

CDR1 SNHLY and CDR2 FYNNEI come from the germline V gene. V lost 0 bases, J lost 0 bases, and 6 bases lay in between. The CDR3 loop spans 16 amino acids. These data were also filed under a second study, of yellow fever vaccine responses in identical twins.

The source is a young woman in good health. The rearrangement joins TRBV2 to TRBJ2-6; D gene ambiguous. The sequenced material came from CD4+ T cells sorted from blood. CDR3: CASSEAVASGANVLTF. CDR3 nucleotide sequence: TGTGCCAGCAGTGAAGCTGTAGCCTCTGGGGCCAACGTCCTGACTTTC.